This T cell receptor (beta chain) was captured in a study of shared clonotypes between healthy human individuals. Points from the study as a whole: Around 5% was the fraction of naive CD4 clonotypes found shared across several donors. Estimated richness was generally greater in naive than memory subsets.

About this clone: Its matching antigen is unknown.

Genomic DNA (from each subset) was split evenly across several immunoSEQ plates. The protocol was immunoSEQ multiplex PCR, while the TCRdb copy is restricted to in-frame clones and leaves out a portion. The data show around 2.1 million clones, with approximately 94% seen just once and 1.5% to 2% held by the top ten. CDR3 length equals 16 residues. V shed 2 bases, J shed 0 bases, and the junction held 2 bases outside the gene matches. CDR1 LNHDA and CDR2 SQIVND come from the germline V gene (reference sequence). Terminally differentiated effector memory CD45RA+ cells were excluded from the naive CD8 cells, which were CD45RO-negative and positively selected for CCR7. The study drew all its donors from Caucasian adults living in Nashville, Tennessee.

The gene calls are TRBV19 and TRBJ2-1; 9 bases fit TRBD2. Sequenced material: naive CD8+ T cells from PBMCs. This TCR was sampled from a man aged 18-30 years in good health. Some clones in this sample may be carry-over from other donors' samples. The CDR3, as DNA: TGTGCCAGTAGTATACGAGCGGGAGGCTCCTACAATGAGCAGTTCTTC. Translation: CASSIRAGGSYNEQFF. Full variable domain (remainder filled in from reference TRBV19 and TRBJ2-1): DGGITQSPKYLFRKEGQNVTLSCEQNLNHDAMYWYRQDPGQGLRLIYYSQIVNDFQKGDIAEGYSVSREKKESFPLTVTSAQKNPTAFYLCASSIRAGGSYNEQFFGPGTRLTVL.